The rows below give T cell receptor beta chains drawn from one sample of a study of PD-1 blockade in mismatch repair-deficient tumors. TCRdb's copy holds only in-frame clones and misses some; the assay was immunoSEQ multiplex PCR. The sample lists over 75,000 clones; approximately 84% were seen once. Material: peripheral blood, obtained 12 weeks after starting pembrolizumab. The receptors derive from an adult with mismatch repair-deficient cancer. Each CDR3 is given with its conserved first and last residue. D genes are given only for firm matches. Only part of the rows carry a size: once, few, many, or a class if the clone is expanded.

j_gene | abundance | d_gene | v_gene | CDR3aa | CDR3nt
TRBJ1-2 | NA | NA | TRBV9 | CASSVEDSENYGYTF | TGTGCCAGCAGCGTAGAGGACAGTGAGAACTATGGCTACACCTTC
TRBJ2-5 | NA | TRBD2 | TRBV5-6 | CASSSGLAGGWRETQYF | TGTGCCAGCAGCTCGGGACTAGCGGGAGGGTGGCGGGAGACCCAGTACTTC
TRBJ2-7 | NA | NA | TRBV6-6 | CASSPTTGEQYF | TGTGCCAGCAGCCCTACGACAGGCGAGCAGTACTTC
TRBJ2-3 | NA | TRBD1 | TRBV7-3 | CASSLGGQEIDTQYF | TGTGCCAGCAGCTTAGGCGGACAGGAGATAGATACGCAGTATTTT
TRBJ2-2 | NA | TRBD2 | TRBV12-5 | CASGLVFREGVGGELFF | TGTGCTAGTGGTTTGGTATTCAGGGAGGGAGTTGGCGGGGAGCTGTTTTTT
TRBJ2-5 | NA | TRBD1 | TRBV7-8 | CASSPFTGDQETQYF | TGTGCCAGCAGCCCGTTTACAGGGGACCAAGAGACCCAGTACTTC
TRBJ2-3 | NA | NA | TRBV5-1 | CASSEHSAADTQYF | TGCGCCAGCAGCGAACATAGCGCCGCAGATACGCAGTATTTT
TRBJ1-1 | NA | NA | TRBV7-8 | CASSLVKLNTEAFF | TGTGCCAGCAGCTTAGTTAAGCTGAACACTGAAGCTTTCTTT
TRBJ2-3 | NA | NA | TRBV7-2 | CASSPPGAYTQYF | TGTGCCAGCAGCCCGCCGGGGGCCTATACGCAGTATTTT
TRBJ2-4 | NA | TRBD2 | TRBV10-3 | CAISEPLAGGPKNIQYF | TGTGCCATCAGTGAGCCCCTGGCGGGAGGGCCCAAAAACATTCAGTACTTC
TRBJ2-1 | NA | TRBD2 | TRBV13 | CASIRLGLAAYNEQFF | TGTGCCAGCATCCGATTAGGACTAGCGGCCTACAATGAGCAGTTCTTC
TRBJ2-7 | NA | NA | TRBV5-4 | CASSFSSGVEQYF | TGTGCCAGCAGCTTCTCTTCGGGGGTCGAGCAGTACTTC
TRBJ2-7 | once | NA | TRBV25-1 | CASSPIRRGNRYEQYF | TGTGCCAGCAGTCCAATCAGGAGGGGAAACAGGTACGAGCAGTACTTC
TRBJ2-1 | NA | NA | TRBV9 | CASSVEEGYNEQFF | TGTGCCAGCAGCGTAGAAGAGGGGTACAATGAGCAGTTCTTC